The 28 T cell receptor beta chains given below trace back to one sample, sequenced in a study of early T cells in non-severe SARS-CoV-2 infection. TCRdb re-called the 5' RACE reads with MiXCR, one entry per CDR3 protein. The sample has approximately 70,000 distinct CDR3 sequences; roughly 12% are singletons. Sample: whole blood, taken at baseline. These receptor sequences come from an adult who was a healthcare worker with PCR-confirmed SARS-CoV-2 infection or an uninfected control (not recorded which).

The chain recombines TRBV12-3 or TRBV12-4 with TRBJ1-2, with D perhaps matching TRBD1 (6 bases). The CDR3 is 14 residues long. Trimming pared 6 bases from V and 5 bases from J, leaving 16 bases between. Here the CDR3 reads CASSKRQATYGYTF. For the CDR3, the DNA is TGTGCCAGCAGCAAAAGACAGGCGACATATGGCTACACCTTC.

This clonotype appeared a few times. The CDR3 DNA sequence: TGTGCCAGCAGCCCTCGAGGGGGGCGGTTGAGTGAGCAGTTCTTC. It encodes CASSPRGGRLSEQFF. The rearrangement links TRBV12-3 or TRBV12-4 to TRBJ2-1, with D perhaps assigned TRBD1 or TRBD2 (6 bases each). The V end was cut by 6 bases, the J end by 9 bases, with 21 bases between. The CDR3 is made up of 15 amino acids.

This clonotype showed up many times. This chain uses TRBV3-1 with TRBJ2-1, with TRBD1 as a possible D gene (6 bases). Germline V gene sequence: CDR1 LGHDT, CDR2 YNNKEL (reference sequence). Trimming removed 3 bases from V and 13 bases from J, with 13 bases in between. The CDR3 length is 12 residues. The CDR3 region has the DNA TGTGCCAGCAGCCACTTTGACAGGCAACAGTTCTTC. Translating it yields CASSHFDRQQFF.

CDR3 DNA: TGTGCCAGCAGTGACCTACGGACAGGGGTGGAAAAAAACATTCAGTACTTC. As protein: CASSDLRTGVEKNIQYF. The V gene is TRBV2, the J gene TRBJ2-4, with 9 nucleotides matching TRBD1. CDR3 length: 17 amino acids. Trimming at V came to 3 bases and at J to 4 bases, leaving 10 bases not matched to a gene. The germline V gene encodes CDR1 SNHLY and CDR2 FYNNEI.

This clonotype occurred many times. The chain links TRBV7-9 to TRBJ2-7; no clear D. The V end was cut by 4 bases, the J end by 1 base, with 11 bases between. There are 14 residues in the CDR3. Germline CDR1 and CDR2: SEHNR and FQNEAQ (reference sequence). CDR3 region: CASSSAGLSYEQYF. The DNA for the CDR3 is TGTGCCAGCAGCTCCGCCGGGCTATCCTACGAGCAGTACTTC.

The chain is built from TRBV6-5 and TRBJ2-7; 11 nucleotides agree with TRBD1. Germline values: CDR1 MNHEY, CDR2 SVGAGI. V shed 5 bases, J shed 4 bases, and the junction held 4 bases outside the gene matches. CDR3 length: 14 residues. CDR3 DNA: TGTGCCAGCAGTAAGGACAGGGGGCCTTACGAGCAGTACTTC. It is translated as CASSKDRGPYEQYF.

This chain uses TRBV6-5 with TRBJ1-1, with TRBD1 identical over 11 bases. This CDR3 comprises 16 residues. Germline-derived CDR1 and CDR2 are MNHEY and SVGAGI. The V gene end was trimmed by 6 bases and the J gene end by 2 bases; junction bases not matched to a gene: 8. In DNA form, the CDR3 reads TGTGCCAGCAGAAGGACGGGACAGGGGGTCAACACTGAAGCTTTCTTT. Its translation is CASRRTGQGVNTEAFF.

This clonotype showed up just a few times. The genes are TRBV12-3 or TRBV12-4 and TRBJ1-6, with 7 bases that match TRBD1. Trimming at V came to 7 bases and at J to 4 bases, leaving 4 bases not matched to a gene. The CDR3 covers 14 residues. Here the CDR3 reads CASTKQGYNSPLHF. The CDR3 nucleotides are TGTGCCAGCACCAAACAGGGGTATAATTCACCCCTCCACTTT.

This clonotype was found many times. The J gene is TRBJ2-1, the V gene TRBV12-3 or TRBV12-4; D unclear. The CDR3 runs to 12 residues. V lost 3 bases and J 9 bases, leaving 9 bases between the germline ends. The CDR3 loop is CASSLRQTEQFF. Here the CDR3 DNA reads TGTGCCAGCAGTTTGAGGCAGACTGAGCAGTTCTTC.

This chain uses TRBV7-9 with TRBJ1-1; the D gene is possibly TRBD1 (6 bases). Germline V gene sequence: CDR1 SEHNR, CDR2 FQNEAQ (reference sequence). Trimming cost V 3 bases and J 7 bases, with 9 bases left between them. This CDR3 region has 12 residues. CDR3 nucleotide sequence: TGTGCCAGCAGCTTGGAGGGGGATGAAGCTTTCTTT. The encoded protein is CASSLEGDEAFF.

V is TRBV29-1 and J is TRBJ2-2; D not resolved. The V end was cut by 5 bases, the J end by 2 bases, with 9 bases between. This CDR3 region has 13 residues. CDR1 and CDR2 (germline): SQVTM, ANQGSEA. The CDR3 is CSVRTPNTGELFF. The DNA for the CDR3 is TGCAGCGTTCGGACCCCAAACACCGGGGAGCTGTTTTTT.

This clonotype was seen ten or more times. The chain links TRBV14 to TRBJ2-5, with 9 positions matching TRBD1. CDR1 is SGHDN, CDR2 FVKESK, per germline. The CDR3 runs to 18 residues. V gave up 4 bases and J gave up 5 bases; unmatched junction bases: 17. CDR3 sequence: CASSLPRATGGAWETQYF. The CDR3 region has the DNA TGTGCCAGCAGCCTCCCGAGGGCAACAGGGGGCGCGTGGGAGACCCAGTACTTC.

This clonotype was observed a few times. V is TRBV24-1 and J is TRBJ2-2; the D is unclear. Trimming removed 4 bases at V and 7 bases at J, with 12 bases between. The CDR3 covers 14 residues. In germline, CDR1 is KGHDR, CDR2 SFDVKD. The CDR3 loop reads CATSETRTNGELFF. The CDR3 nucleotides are TGTGCCACCAGTGAGACGCGTACAAACGGGGAGCTGTTTTTT.

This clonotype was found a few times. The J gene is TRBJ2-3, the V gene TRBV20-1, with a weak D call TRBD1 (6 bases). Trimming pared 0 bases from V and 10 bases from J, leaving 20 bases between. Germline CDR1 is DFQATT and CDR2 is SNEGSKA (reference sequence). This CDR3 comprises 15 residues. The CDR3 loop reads CSARDMRQDLGPQYF. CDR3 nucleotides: TGCAGTGCTAGAGATATGAGACAGGACCTCGGTCCGCAGTATTTT.

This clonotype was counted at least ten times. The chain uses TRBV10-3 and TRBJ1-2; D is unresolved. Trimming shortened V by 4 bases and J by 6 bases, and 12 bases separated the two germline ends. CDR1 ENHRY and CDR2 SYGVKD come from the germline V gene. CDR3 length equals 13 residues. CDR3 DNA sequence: TGTGCCATCAGTGGAGGGTCAGCGGATGGCTACACCTTC. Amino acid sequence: CAISGGSADGYTF.

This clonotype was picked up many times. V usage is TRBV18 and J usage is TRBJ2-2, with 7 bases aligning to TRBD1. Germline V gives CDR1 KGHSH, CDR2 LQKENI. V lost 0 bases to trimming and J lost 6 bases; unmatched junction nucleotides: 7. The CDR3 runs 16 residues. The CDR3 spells CASSPPIQGPAGELFF. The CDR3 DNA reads TGTGCCAGCTCACCACCCATACAGGGGCCGGCCGGGGAGCTGTTTTTT.

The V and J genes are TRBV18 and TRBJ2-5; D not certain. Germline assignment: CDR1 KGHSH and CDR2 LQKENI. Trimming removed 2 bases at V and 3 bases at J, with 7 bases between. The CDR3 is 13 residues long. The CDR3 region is CASSPGVEETQYF. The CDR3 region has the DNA TGTGCCAGCTCACCAGGGGTGGAAGAGACCCAGTACTTC.

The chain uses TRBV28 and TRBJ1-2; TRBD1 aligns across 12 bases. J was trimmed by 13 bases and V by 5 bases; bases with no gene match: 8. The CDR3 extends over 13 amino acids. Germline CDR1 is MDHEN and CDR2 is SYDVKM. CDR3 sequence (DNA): TGTGCCAGCAGTCCTGGGACAGGGGGCGAGGGCACCTTC. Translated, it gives CASSPGTGGEGTF.

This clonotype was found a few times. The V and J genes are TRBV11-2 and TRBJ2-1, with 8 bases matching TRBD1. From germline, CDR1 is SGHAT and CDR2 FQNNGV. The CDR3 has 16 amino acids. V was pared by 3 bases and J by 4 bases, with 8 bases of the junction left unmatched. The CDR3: CASSFFGTGVYNEQFF. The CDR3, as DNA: TGTGCCAGCAGCTTTTTCGGGACAGGCGTTTACAATGAGCAGTTCTTC.

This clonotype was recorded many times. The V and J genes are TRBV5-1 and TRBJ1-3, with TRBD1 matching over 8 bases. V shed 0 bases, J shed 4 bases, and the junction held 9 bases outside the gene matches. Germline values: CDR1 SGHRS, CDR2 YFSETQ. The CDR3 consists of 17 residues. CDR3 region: CASSLAPTGAGGNTIYF. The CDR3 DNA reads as TGCGCCAGCAGCTTGGCCCCGACAGGGGCCGGGGGAAACACCATATATTTT.

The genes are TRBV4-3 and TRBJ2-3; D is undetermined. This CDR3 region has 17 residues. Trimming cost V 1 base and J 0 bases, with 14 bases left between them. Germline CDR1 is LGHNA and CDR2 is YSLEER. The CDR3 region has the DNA TGCGCCAGCAGCCAAGGCGGATTAAGTGCTAGCACAGATACGCAGTATTTT. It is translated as CASSQGGLSASTDTQYF.

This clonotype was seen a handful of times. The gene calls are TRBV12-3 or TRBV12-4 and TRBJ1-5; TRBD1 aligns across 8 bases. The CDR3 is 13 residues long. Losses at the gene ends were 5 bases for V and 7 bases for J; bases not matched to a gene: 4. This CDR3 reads CASSARTGQPQHF. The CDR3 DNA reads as TGTGCCAGCAGTGCCCGGACAGGGCAGCCCCAGCATTTT.

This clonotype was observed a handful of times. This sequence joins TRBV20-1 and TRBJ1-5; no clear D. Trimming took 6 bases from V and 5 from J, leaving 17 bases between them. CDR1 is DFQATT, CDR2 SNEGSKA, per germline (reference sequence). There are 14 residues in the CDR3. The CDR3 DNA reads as TGCAGTGCCACGCCTTCGGAGGGCTATCAGCCCCAGCATTTT. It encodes CSATPSEGYQPQHF.

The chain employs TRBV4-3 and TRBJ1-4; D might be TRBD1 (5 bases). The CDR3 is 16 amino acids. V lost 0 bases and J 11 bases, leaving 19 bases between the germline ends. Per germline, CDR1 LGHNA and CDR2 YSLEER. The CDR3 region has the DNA TGCGCCAGCAGCCAAGATCTCTGGGGGGGAGGAGGGAAACTGTTTTTT. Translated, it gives CASSQDLWGGGGKLFF.

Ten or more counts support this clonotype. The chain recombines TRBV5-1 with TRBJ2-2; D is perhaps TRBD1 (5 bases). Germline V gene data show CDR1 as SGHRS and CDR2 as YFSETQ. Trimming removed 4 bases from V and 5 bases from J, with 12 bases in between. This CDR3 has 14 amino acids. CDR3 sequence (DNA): TGCGCCAGCAGCCTACGACAGAATACCGGGGAGCTGTTTTTT. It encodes CASSLRQNTGELFF.

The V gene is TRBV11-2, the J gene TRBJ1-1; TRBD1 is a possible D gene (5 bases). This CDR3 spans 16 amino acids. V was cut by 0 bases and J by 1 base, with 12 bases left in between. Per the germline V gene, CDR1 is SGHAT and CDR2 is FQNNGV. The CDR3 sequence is CASSLDDGDWNTEAFF. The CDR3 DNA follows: TGTGCCAGCAGCTTAGATGACGGGGACTGGAACACTGAAGCTTTCTTT.

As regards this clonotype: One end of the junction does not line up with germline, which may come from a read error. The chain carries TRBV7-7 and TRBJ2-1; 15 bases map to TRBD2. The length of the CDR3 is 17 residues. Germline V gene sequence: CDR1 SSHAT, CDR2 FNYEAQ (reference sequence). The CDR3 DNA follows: TGTGCTAGCAGCTCCGGGACTAGCGGGGGGTCCTACAATGAGCAGTTCTTC. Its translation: CASSSGTSGGSYNEQFF.

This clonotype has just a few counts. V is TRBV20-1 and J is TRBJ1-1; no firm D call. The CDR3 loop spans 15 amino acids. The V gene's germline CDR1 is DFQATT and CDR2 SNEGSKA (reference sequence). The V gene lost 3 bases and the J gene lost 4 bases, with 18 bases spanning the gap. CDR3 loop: CSARDTWDRGTEAFF. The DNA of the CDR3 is TGCAGTGCTAGGGATACGTGGGATCGCGGCACTGAAGCTTTCTTT.